The rows below give T cell receptor beta chains drawn from one sample of a study of cytomegalovirus exposure and HLA in healthy donors. This table comes from immunoSEQ multiplex PCR, and its TCRdb copy is limited to in-frame clones, with some not included. The table lists approximately 130,000 clones, around 80% of them singletons. Sequenced: PBMCs. These receptor sequences come from a woman aged 40 to 50 in good health and CMV-seronegative. The CDR3 runs from the conserved cysteine through the conserved F or W. A D gene is named only where the DNA matches it firmly. The size field is filled for only some rows; it gives once, few, many or a size class.

CDR3aa: CASKPQQGAQETQYF; CDR3nt: TGCGCCAGCAAACCCCAACAGGGGGCCCAAGAGACCCAGTACTTC; j_gene: TRBJ2-5; abundance: .; v_gene: TRBV5-1; d_gene: TRBD1
CDR3aa: CASSLRGGRQTYEQYF; CDR3nt: TGTGCCAGCAGCTTAAGGGGCGGGAGACAAACCTACGAGCAGTACTTC; j_gene: TRBJ2-7; abundance: .; v_gene: TRBV7-9; d_gene: TRBD2
CDR3aa: CASSFQNRGGGELFF; CDR3nt: TGTGCCAGCAGCTTTCAAAACAGGGGAGGCGGGGAGCTGTTTTTT; j_gene: TRBJ2-2; abundance: .; v_gene: TRBV7-9; d_gene: .
CDR3aa: CASSRSGEGNQPQHF; CDR3nt: TGCGCCAGCAGCCGCTCAGGGGAAGGCAATCAGCCCCAGCATTTT; j_gene: TRBJ1-5; abundance: .; v_gene: TRBV4-1; d_gene: .
CDR3aa: CASSLSSGRVYNEQFF; CDR3nt: TGTGCCAGCAGTTTATCTAGCGGGAGGGTGTACAATGAGCAGTTCTTC; j_gene: TRBJ2-1; abundance: .; v_gene: TRBV27; d_gene: TRBD2
CDR3aa: CAMQSGRTNNSGNTIYF; CDR3nt: TGCGCCATGCAAAGTGGGAGGACCAACAACTCTGGAAACACCATATATTTT; j_gene: TRBJ1-3; abundance: few; v_gene: TRBV5-1; d_gene: .
CDR3aa: CASSSTSYEQYF; CDR3nt: TGTGCCAGCAGCTCCACTAGTTACGAGCAGTACTTC; j_gene: TRBJ2-7; abundance: .; v_gene: TRBV7-2; d_gene: .
CDR3aa: CASSSGIWDTGELFF; CDR3nt: TGTGCCAGCAGCTCGGGTATTTGGGACACCGGGGAGCTGTTTTTT; j_gene: TRBJ2-2; abundance: .; v_gene: TRBV7-2; d_gene: .
CDR3aa: CASSQDKRGAVSGELFF; CDR3nt: TGTGCCAGCAGCCAAGATAAACGGGGGGCTGTGTCCGGGGAGCTGTTTTTT; j_gene: TRBJ2-2; abundance: .; v_gene: TRBV4-2; d_gene: .
CDR3aa: CASSYPLAGETGELFF; CDR3nt: TGTGCCAGCAGTTACCCACTAGCGGGAGAGACCGGGGAGCTGTTTTTT; j_gene: TRBJ2-2; abundance: .; v_gene: TRBV6-5; d_gene: TRBD2
CDR3aa: CASSLSGTYEQFF; CDR3nt: TGTGCCAGCAGTTTATCGGGGACATATGAGCAGTTCTTC; j_gene: TRBJ2-1; abundance: .; v_gene: TRBV27; d_gene: .
CDR3aa: CATSRGGDSVYGYTF; CDR3nt: TGTGCCACCAGCAGAGGCGGGGACAGCGTTTATGGCTACACCTTC; j_gene: TRBJ1-2; abundance: .; v_gene: TRBV15; d_gene: TRBD1
CDR3aa: CASSKTGLSTEAFF; CDR3nt: TGTGCCAGCAGTAAGACAGGGTTGAGCACTGAAGCTTTCTTT; j_gene: TRBJ1-1; abundance: .; v_gene: TRBV6-5; d_gene: TRBD1
CDR3aa: CASSEGLGQGTDTQYF; CDR3nt: TGTGCCAGCAGTGAAGGGCTGGGACAGGGGACAGATACGCAGTATTTT; j_gene: TRBJ2-3; abundance: .; v_gene: TRBV6-1; d_gene: TRBD1
CDR3aa: CASSQVPFFEQYF; CDR3nt: TGCGCCAGCAGCCAAGTCCCATTTTTCGAGCAGTACTTC; j_gene: TRBJ2-7; abundance: .; v_gene: TRBV4-3; d_gene: .
CDR3aa: CASRKTGDTQYF; CDR3nt: TGTGCCAGCAGAAAGACAGGGGATACGCAGTATTTT; j_gene: TRBJ2-3; abundance: few; v_gene: TRBV6-5; d_gene: TRBD1
CDR3aa: CSVELAGGNNEQFF; CDR3nt: TGCAGCGTTGAATTGGCGGGGGGCAACAATGAGCAGTTCTTC; j_gene: TRBJ2-1; abundance: .; v_gene: TRBV29-1; d_gene: TRBD2
CDR3aa: CASSPGLGPDHEQFF; CDR3nt: TGCGCCAGCAGCCCGGGACTAGGGCCCGACCATGAGCAGTTCTTC; j_gene: TRBJ2-1; abundance: .; v_gene: TRBV4-1; d_gene: TRBD2
CDR3aa: CASSGQYTEAFF; CDR3nt: TGTGCCAGTAGTGGACAGTACACTGAAGCTTTCTTT; j_gene: TRBJ1-1; abundance: few; v_gene: TRBV19; d_gene: .
CDR3aa: CASSLATQGRNAEAFF; CDR3nt: TGCGCCAGCAGCTTGGCCACACAGGGTCGGAACGCTGAAGCTTTCTTT; j_gene: TRBJ1-1; abundance: .; v_gene: TRBV5-1; d_gene: .
CDR3aa: CASSLYRGETEAFF; CDR3nt: TGTGCCAGCAGTTTATACAGGGGAGAGACTGAAGCTTTCTTT; j_gene: TRBJ1-1; abundance: .; v_gene: TRBV28; d_gene: TRBD1
CDR3aa: CSGIGRSEAFF; CDR3nt: TGCAGCGGTATTGGGAGGAGTGAAGCTTTCTTT; j_gene: TRBJ1-1; abundance: .; v_gene: TRBV29-1; d_gene: .
CDR3aa: CASRHFGGEAFF; CDR3nt: TGTGCCAGCAGACATTTTGGGGGGGAAGCTTTCTTT; j_gene: TRBJ1-1; abundance: .; v_gene: TRBV6-5; d_gene: .
CDR3aa: CASSQEYGGSYEQYF; CDR3nt: TGCGCCAGCAGCCAAGAATACGGGGGATCCTACGAGCAGTACTTC; j_gene: TRBJ2-7; abundance: .; v_gene: TRBV4-1; d_gene: .
CDR3aa: CASSRVFALETQYF; CDR3nt: TGCGCCAGCAGTAGAGTCTTTGCCCTAGAGACCCAGTACTTC; j_gene: TRBJ2-5; abundance: .; v_gene: TRBV23-1; d_gene: .
CDR3aa: CPSSQRAGSNQPQHF; CDR3nt: TGCCCCAGCAGCCAAAGAGCGGGGTCCAATCAGCCCCAGCATTTT; j_gene: TRBJ1-5; abundance: .; v_gene: TRBV4-3; d_gene: .
CDR3aa: CASSPRTGTYEQYF; CDR3nt: TGCGCCAGCAGCCCCAGGACAGGGACCTACGAGCAGTACTTC; j_gene: TRBJ2-7; abundance: .; v_gene: TRBV5-1; d_gene: TRBD1
CDR3aa: CASSIRQGGNQPQHF; CDR3nt: TGTGCCAGTAGTATCCGGCAGGGAGGGAATCAGCCCCAGCATTTT; j_gene: TRBJ1-5; abundance: .; v_gene: TRBV19; d_gene: .
CDR3aa: CATSPGRDRGEKLFF; CDR3nt: TGTGCCACCAGCCCAGGGAGGGACAGGGGTGAAAAACTGTTTTTT; j_gene: TRBJ1-4; abundance: few; v_gene: TRBV15; d_gene: TRBD1
CDR3aa: CASTRTVGGSQPQHF; CDR3nt: TGTGCCAGCACCCGGACGGTGGGGGGGAGTCAGCCCCAGCATTTT; j_gene: TRBJ1-5; abundance: .; v_gene: TRBV9; d_gene: .
CDR3aa: CATSRDPDSSYEQYF; CDR3nt: TGTGCCACCAGCAGAGATCCGGACAGTTCCTACGAGCAGTACTTC; j_gene: TRBJ2-7; abundance: .; v_gene: TRBV15; d_gene: .
CDR3aa: CASSGGTQGPSTDTQYF; CDR3nt: TGTGCCAGCAGCGGAGGGACTCAAGGGCCTTCCACAGATACGCAGTATTTT; j_gene: TRBJ2-3; abundance: .; v_gene: TRBV7-9; d_gene: .
CDR3aa: CASSQPLPPGLAGRRGTGELFF; CDR3nt: TGCGCCAGCAGCCAACCCCTCCCTCCGGGACTAGCGGGGCGTAGGGGCACCGGGGAGCTGTTTTTT; j_gene: TRBJ2-2; abundance: .; v_gene: TRBV4-3; d_gene: TRBD2
CDR3aa: CASSLTYNEQFF; CDR3nt: TGTGCCAGCAGTTTAACTTACAATGAGCAGTTCTTC; j_gene: TRBJ2-1; abundance: .; v_gene: TRBV28; d_gene: .
CDR3aa: CASSPDTTNYGYTF; CDR3nt: TGTGCCAGCAGCCCGGACACTACTAACTATGGCTACACCTTC; j_gene: TRBJ1-2; abundance: .; v_gene: TRBV9; d_gene: .
CDR3aa: CASSPTSGRGDTQYF; CDR3nt: TGTGCCAGCAGCCCGACTAGCGGGAGGGGGGATACGCAGTATTTT; j_gene: TRBJ2-3; abundance: .; v_gene: TRBV7-2; d_gene: TRBD2
CDR3aa: CASSMGLGRYEQYF; CDR3nt: TGTGCCAGTAGTATGGGCCTCGGGAGGTACGAGCAGTACTTC; j_gene: TRBJ2-7; abundance: .; v_gene: TRBV19; d_gene: TRBD2
CDR3aa: CASSHQGPGQGSYEQYF; CDR3nt: TGTGCCAGCAGCCACCAAGGACCGGGACAGGGGTCCTACGAGCAGTACTTC; j_gene: TRBJ2-7; abundance: many; v_gene: TRBV4-2; d_gene: TRBD1
CDR3aa: CATSREGVNSPLHF; CDR3nt: TGTGCCACCAGCAGAGAAGGGGTTAATTCACCCCTCCACTTT; j_gene: TRBJ1-6; abundance: .; v_gene: TRBV15; d_gene: .
CDR3aa: CASSAPGGLNEKLFF; CDR3nt: TGTGCCAGCAGCGCCCCAGGGGGCCTTAATGAAAAACTGTTTTTT; j_gene: TRBJ1-4; abundance: .; v_gene: TRBV9; d_gene: TRBD1
CDR3aa: CASSSGTGKGGGTEAFF; CDR3nt: TGTGCCAGCAGCTCCGGGACAGGGAAAGGTGGAGGGACTGAAGCTTTCTTT; j_gene: TRBJ1-1; abundance: .; v_gene: TRBV11-3; d_gene: TRBD1
CDR3aa: CASRKQGGEKLFF; CDR3nt: TGTGCCAGCAGGAAACAGGGGGGTGAAAAACTGTTTTTT; j_gene: TRBJ1-4; abundance: .; v_gene: TRBV27; d_gene: TRBD1
CDR3aa: CASSFTRQGTDTQYF; CDR3nt: TGTGCCAGCAGTTTCACAAGACAGGGCACAGATACGCAGTATTTT; j_gene: TRBJ2-3; abundance: .; v_gene: TRBV28; d_gene: .
CDR3aa: CASSLEPGRLNQPQHF; CDR3nt: TGCGCCAGCAGCTTGGAACCGGGAAGGTTAAATCAGCCCCAGCATTTT; j_gene: TRBJ1-5; abundance: .; v_gene: TRBV5-1; d_gene: .
CDR3aa: CASSLYRIAGGQGDTQYF; CDR3nt: TGTGCCAGCAGTTTATACCGCATAGCGGGGGGGCAGGGAGATACGCAGTATTTT; j_gene: TRBJ2-3; abundance: .; v_gene: TRBV27; d_gene: TRBD2
CDR3aa: CASSFPSGGENTGELFF; CDR3nt: TGTGCCAGCAGCTTTCCTAGCGGGGGAGAGAACACCGGGGAGCTGTTTTTT; j_gene: TRBJ2-2; abundance: .; v_gene: TRBV5-4; d_gene: TRBD2
CDR3aa: CASSIGFLLGNTIYF; CDR3nt: TGTGCCAGTAGTATAGGGTTTCTACTTGGAAACACCATATATTTT; j_gene: TRBJ1-3; abundance: once; v_gene: TRBV19; d_gene: .
CDR3aa: CASSFSGGAYEQYF; CDR3nt: TGTGCCAGCAGTTTTAGCGGGGGGGCCTACGAGCAGTACTTC; j_gene: TRBJ2-7; abundance: .; v_gene: TRBV2; d_gene: TRBD2
CDR3aa: CASSQRQGMSNEKLFF; CDR3nt: TGCGCCAGCAGCCAAAGACAGGGGATGTCTAATGAAAAACTGTTTTTT; j_gene: TRBJ1-4; abundance: few; v_gene: TRBV5-1; d_gene: TRBD1
CDR3aa: CASSFPGDKETQYF; CDR3nt: TGTGCCAGCAGCTTCCCGGGAGATAAAGAGACCCAGTACTTC; j_gene: TRBJ2-5; abundance: few; v_gene: TRBV5-4; d_gene: .
CDR3aa: CASSLPWFQSNQPQHF; CDR3nt: TGCGCCAGCAGCCTCCCCTGGTTCCAGAGCAATCAGCCCCAGCATTTT; j_gene: TRBJ1-5; abundance: .; v_gene: TRBV10-1; d_gene: .
CDR3aa: CASSPGRSGMNTEAFF; CDR3nt: TGTGCCAGCAGCCCTGGTCGGAGCGGAATGAACACTGAAGCTTTCTTT; j_gene: TRBJ1-1; abundance: .; v_gene: TRBV7-9; d_gene: .
CDR3aa: CASSFGGGPRETGELFF; CDR3nt: TGTGCCAGCAGTTTCGGGGGAGGGCCAAGGGAAACCGGGGAGCTGTTTTTT; j_gene: TRBJ2-2; abundance: .; v_gene: TRBV28; d_gene: TRBD2